A selection of T cell receptor beta chains follows, all from one sample in a study of T-cell reconstitution after alpha-beta-depleted transplantation in children. TCRdb processed the PCR reads anew with MiXCR; each CDR3 protein has one entry. The sample lists about 200,000 distinct CDR3 sequences, more than 14% occurring once. Sequencing used PBMCs from the stem cell graft donor, obtained from the stem cell graft. The receptors were gathered from a human donor who donated a stem cell graft to a child with acute lymphoblastic leukemia. Each CDR3 is given with its conserved first and last residue. The D gene is left open where the match is weak. Clone size, where shown, is once, few, many, or a class for clones that have expanded.

length	V	D	J	size	DNA	CDR3
11	TRBV29-1	.	TRBJ2-1	many	TGCAGCGTTGAATACCCGCAGGAGCAGTTCTTC	CSVEYPQEQFF
13	TRBV29-1	.	TRBJ1-2	many	TGCAGCGTGAACAGGGAGGAAGGATATGGCTACACCTTC	CSVNREEGYGYTF
16	TRBV7-2	.	TRBJ2-5	few	TGTGCCAGCAGCTTATGGGGGAGGAGGGAGAGGGAGACCCAGTACTTC	CASSLWGRRERETQYF
16	TRBV4-1	.	TRBJ2-1	many	TGCGCCAGCAGCCAAGAAGCCCCTCTGGCCTACAATGAGCAGTTCTTC	CASSQEAPLAYNEQFF
17	TRBV19	TRBD2	TRBJ2-3	.	TGTGCCAGTAGTATAGATTCTAGCGGGAGGGGAGCAGATACGCAGTATTTT	CASSIDSSGRGADTQYF
13	TRBV11-1	TRBD2	TRBJ2-5	many	TGTGCCAGCAGCTTAGGATACGGGAGGGGCCAGTACTTC	CASSLGYGRGQYF
12	TRBV9	.	TRBJ2-2	many	TGTGCCAGCAGCACGAACACCGGGGAGCTGTTTTTT	CASSTNTGELFF
13	TRBV5-1	.	TRBJ1-1	many	TGCGCCAGCAGCTTACAACTGAACACTGAAGCTTTCTTT	CASSLQLNTEAFF
14	TRBV10-3	TRBD1	TRBJ2-7	many	TGTGCCATCAGTGTCAGGGGGCAGTCCTACGAGCAGTACTTC	CAISVRGQSYEQYF
16	TRBV11-2	.	TRBJ1-3	many	TGTGCCAGCAGCTTAGGGCTCGCTAACTCTGGAAACACCATATATTTT	CASSLGLANSGNTIYF
19	TRBV6-5	TRBD1	TRBJ1-4	many	TGTGCCAGCAGTTACTCTCCAGGGGGCGTGGTGGGACCAAATGAAAAACTGTTTTTT	CASSYSPGGVVGPNEKLFF
13	TRBV7-9	.	TRBJ2-2	many	TGTGCCAGCACCCATGGCGTCCCCGGGGAGCTGTTTTTT	CASTHGVPGELFF
15	TRBV29-1	TRBD2	TRBJ2-7	.	TGCAGCGTTGAAGATCTGCCTAGCGGGAGTGGTGAGCAGTACTTC	CSVEDLPSGSGEQYF
13	TRBV20-1	.	TRBJ2-2	.	TGCAGTGCTAGGTCTACTAACACCGGGGAGCTGTTTTTT	CSARSTNTGELFF
16	TRBV5-5	TRBD2	TRBJ2-2	few	TGTGCCAGCAGCCGGTCGGGACTAGTGTTATCCGGGGAGCTGTTTTTT	CASSRSGLVLSGELFF
14	TRBV12-3/TRBV12-4	.	TRBJ1-2	few	TGTGCCAGCAGCTTGAGCGGGGGGGCCTATGGCTACACCTTC	CASSLSGGAYGYTF
12	TRBV29-1	.	TRBJ2-4	many	TGCAGCGTCGACTCCCCCAAAAACATTCAGTACTTC	CSVDSPKNIQYF
15	TRBV7-8	.	TRBJ2-6	.	TGTGCCAGCAGCCGTCCGGGGTCTGGGGCCAACGTCCTGACTTTC	CASSRPGSGANVLTF
14	TRBV5-1	.	TRBJ2-1	many	TGCGCCAGCAGCTTGGCCATGGGGGACTCTGAGCAGTTCTTC	CASSLAMGDSEQFF
14	TRBV5-1	TRBD1	TRBJ1-1	many	TGCGCCAGCAGCCCGGGACAGATTAACACTGAAGCTTTCTTT	CASSPGQINTEAFF
16	TRBV6-2/TRBV6-3	.	TRBJ2-1	.	TGTGCCAGCAGTTACTCGATGTTCCGGGCTAAGGGTGAGCAGTTCTTC	CASSYSMFRAKGEQFF
15	TRBV20-1	.	TRBJ2-2	many	TGCAGTGCTAGAGACGCAAGGTCGAACACCGGGGAGCTGTTTTTT	CSARDARSNTGELFF
12	TRBV3-1	.	TRBJ1-2	many	TGTGCCAGCAGCGACGGACGCTATGGCTACACCTTC	CASSDGRYGYTF
19	TRBV4-1	.	TRBJ1-2	few	TGCGCCAGCAGCCGTCCGGGACGACCTTCGCCTCTTTCGAACTATGGCTACACCTTC	CASSRPGRPSPLSNYGYTF
12	TRBV27	.	TRBJ2-1	many	TGTGCCAGCTGGAGCTCCTACAATGAGCAGTTCTTC	CASWSSYNEQFF